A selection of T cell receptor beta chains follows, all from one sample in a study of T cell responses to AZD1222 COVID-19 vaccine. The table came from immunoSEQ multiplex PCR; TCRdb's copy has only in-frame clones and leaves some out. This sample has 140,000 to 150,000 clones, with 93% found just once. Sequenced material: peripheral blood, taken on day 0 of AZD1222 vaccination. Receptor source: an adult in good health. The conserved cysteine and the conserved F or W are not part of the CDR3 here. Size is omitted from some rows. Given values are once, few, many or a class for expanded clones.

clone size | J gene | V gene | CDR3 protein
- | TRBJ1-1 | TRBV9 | ASSPGTGPRAF
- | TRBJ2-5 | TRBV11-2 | ASGLETQY
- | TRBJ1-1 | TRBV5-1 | ASSLVAPRGDTEAF
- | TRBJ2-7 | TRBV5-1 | ASSLSSGRFLPYEQY
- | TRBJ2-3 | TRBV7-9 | ASSLVSGGLGTDTQY
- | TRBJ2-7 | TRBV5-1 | ASSLLTQGNEQY
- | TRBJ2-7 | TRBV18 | ASSPAGQGTPAQY
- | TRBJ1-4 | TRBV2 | ASSEAAGMNEKLF
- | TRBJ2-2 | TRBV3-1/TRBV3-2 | ASSPRINTGELF
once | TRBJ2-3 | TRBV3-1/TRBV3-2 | ASSQGKFSATDTQY
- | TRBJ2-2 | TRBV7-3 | ASSFRPSSLIGGELF
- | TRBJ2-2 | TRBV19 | ASRDPVLNGELF
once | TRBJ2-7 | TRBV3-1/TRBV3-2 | ASSQDGREGFEQY
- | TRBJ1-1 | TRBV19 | ASSNPGTGRNTEAF
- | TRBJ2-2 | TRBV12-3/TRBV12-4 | ASSLGAGELF
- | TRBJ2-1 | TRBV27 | ASSGGGLAGGHRNNEQF
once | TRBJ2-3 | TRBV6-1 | ASSGTKGAIPDTQY
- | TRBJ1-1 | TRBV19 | ASRAGNTEAF
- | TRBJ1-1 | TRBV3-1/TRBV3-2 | ASSQGHTNTEAF
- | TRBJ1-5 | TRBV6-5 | ASSWTGEQPQH
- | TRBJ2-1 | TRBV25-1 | ASSRDRAYNEQF
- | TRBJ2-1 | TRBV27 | ASSSQFDRGNNYEQF
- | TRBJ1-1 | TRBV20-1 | SASQPREAF
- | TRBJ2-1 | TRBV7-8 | ASSTTLRNEQF
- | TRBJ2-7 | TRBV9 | ASSPWGLAGGDEQY
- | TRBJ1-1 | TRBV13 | ASSSGTLGTEAF
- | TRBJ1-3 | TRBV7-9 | ASSSPAGSGNTIY
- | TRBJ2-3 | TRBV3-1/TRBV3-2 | ASSPWLSASTDTQY
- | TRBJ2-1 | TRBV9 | ASSVDGWSYNEQF
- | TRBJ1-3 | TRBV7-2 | ASSRRGPGNTIY
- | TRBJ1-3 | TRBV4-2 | ASSQDRGSGNTIY
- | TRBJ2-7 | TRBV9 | ASSPRTGGYEQY
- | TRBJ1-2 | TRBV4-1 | ASSQPPKGDGFYGYT
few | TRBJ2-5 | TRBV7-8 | ASSFGRQQETQY
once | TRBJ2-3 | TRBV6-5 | ASSSPGTSFTQY
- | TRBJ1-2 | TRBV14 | ASSQGPSRVGYGYT
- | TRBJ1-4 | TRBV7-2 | ASSLARGGNEKLF
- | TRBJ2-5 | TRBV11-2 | ASSQGGQGTETQY
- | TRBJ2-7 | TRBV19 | ASMGRGAGAYEQY
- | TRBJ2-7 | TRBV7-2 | ASSLDREGEQY
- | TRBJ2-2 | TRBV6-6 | ASSYSRTGAGELF
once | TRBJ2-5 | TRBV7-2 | ASSPHRGLETQY
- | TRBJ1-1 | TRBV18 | ASSDSRTATTEAF
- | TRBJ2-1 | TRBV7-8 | ASSLRLGQNYNEQF
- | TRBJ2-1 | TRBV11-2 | ASSIREGTYNEQF
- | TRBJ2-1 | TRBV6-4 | ASSPGLAGVVEQF
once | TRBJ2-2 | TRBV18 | ASSPGTGNTGELF
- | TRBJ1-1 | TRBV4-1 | ASSQALTEGQGEAF
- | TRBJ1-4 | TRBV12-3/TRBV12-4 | ASSFRTAQKLF
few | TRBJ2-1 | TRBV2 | ASSSDPGLAGAHNEQF
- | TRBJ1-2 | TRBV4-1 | ASSLSSGTEYYYT
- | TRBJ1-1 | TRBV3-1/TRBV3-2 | ASREVGTEAF
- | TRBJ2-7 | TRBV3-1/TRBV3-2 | ASSQFLTGLAGGGQY
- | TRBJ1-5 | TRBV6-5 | ASSQLERQPQH